These 3 T cell receptor beta chains were all obtained from the same sample, sequenced in a study of T cells in Graves' hyperthyroidism and ophthalmopathy. Amplified regions were TCR beta CDR3 sequences from RNA transcripts. HTBI primers drove first-round RT-PCR of the TCR CDR3. A single record per CDR3 protein comes from TCRdb applying MiXCR to the multiplex PCR reads. The table includes 490,000 or so distinct CDR3 sequences, approximately 49% detected once. Sample: peripheral blood or thyroid tissue (not recorded which). All receptors derive from an adult woman with Graves' disease, either hyperthyroidism or ophthalmopathy (not recorded which).

The chain combines TRBV25-1 with TRBJ1-1, with 9 bases that match TRBD1. V trimming: 8 bases; J trimming: 0 bases; junction bases outside the gene matches: 4. The CDR3 covers 14 residues. Germline assignment: CDR1 MGHDK and CDR2 SYGVNS. CDR3 residues: CASSTGGLNTEAFF. As DNA, the CDR3 is TGTGCCAGCTCGACAGGGGGGTTGAACACTGAAGCTTTCTTT.

The chain links TRBV5-5 to TRBJ1-3; perhaps TRBD1 as D (5 bases). The germline CDR1 and CDR2 sequences are SGHKS and YYEKEE (reference sequence). V lost 2 bases and J 2 bases, leaving 14 bases between the germline ends. The CDR3 runs to 16 residues. The CDR3 DNA reads as TGTGCCAGCAGCTTTGGGCAGGGTCGGGCTGGAAACACCATATATTTT. Its protein product is CASSFGQGRAGNTIYF.

This clonotype turned up a few times. The V call is TRBV5-1, the J call TRBJ1-4; D not certain. The CDR3 covers 15 residues. Germline CDR1 is SGHRS and CDR2 is YFSETQ. Trimming removed 1 base at V and 8 bases at J, with 15 bases between. The CDR3 here is CASSLSAGREEKLFF. CDR3 DNA: TGCGCCAGCAGCTTGTCCGCAGGAAGAGAGGAAAAACTGTTTTTT.